One and the same sample provided the 11 T cell receptor beta chains below, sequenced in a study of cytomegalovirus exposure and HLA in healthy donors. The study ran its PCR with 60 Vbeta and 13 Jbeta primers. TCRdb's copy holds only in-frame clones and misses some; the assay was immunoSEQ multiplex PCR. The sample comprises 95,000 to 110,000 clones, about 75% of which are singletons, and under 6.5% rests with the top ten. The sample comprised PBMCs. These receptors were collected from a man in his 60s in good health and CMV-seropositive.

CDR3: CASSLVTSGGARNIQYF. CDR3 coding DNA: TGTGCCAGCAGCTTAGTAACTAGCGGGGGGGCCAGGAACATTCAGTACTTC. The chain joins TRBV7-2 to TRBJ2-4; TRBD2 agrees at 13 bases. Germline-derived CDR1 and CDR2 are SGHTA and FQGNSA. CDR3 length equals 17 residues. The V and J ends lost 1 base and 7 bases, in that order; junction bases with no gene match: 7.

The chain recombines TRBV5-1 with TRBJ2-7; 8 nucleotides match TRBD2. The CDR3 runs to 14 residues. In germline, CDR1 is SGHRS, CDR2 YFSETQ. J gave up 6 bases and V 4 bases, and 9 bases lay outside the gene matches. CDR3 residues: CASSHSGERIEQYF. CDR3 coding DNA: TGCGCCAGCAGCCATAGCGGGGAGAGGATCGAGCAGTACTTC.

The chain carries TRBV5-1 and TRBJ2-1; TRBD1 might be the D (6 bases). The CDR3 has 14 amino acids. Between the trimmed V and J ends, which lost 5 bases and 5 bases, there was a span of 14 bases. Looked up from germline, CDR1 is SGHRS and CDR2 is YFSETQ. The CDR3 bases are TGCGCCAGCAGTGTGCAGGGGACAAACAATGAGCAGTTCTTC. Its translation: CASSVQGTNNEQFF.

The chain couples TRBV5-6 to TRBJ1-5, with 12 bases aligning to TRBD1. The CDR3 extends over 18 amino acids. Losses at the gene ends were 4 bases for V and 0 bases for J; bases not matched to a gene: 8. Germline CDR1 and CDR2: SGHDT and YYEEEE. CDR3 nucleotides: TGTGCCAGCAGCCACCTGGGACAGGGGGCAAATAGCAATCAGCCCCAGCATTTT. It yields the protein CASSHLGQGANSNQPQHF.

About this clone itself: The junction does not match germline at one end; this may be a read error. V and J are TRBV7-9 and TRBJ1-2, with 8 bases identical to TRBD1. CDR3 length: 12 amino acids. The germline V gene encodes CDR1 SEHNR and CDR2 FQNEAQ (reference sequence). Here the CDR3 reads CSSSSDRGRYTF. CDR3 in DNA: TGTTCCAGCAGCTCAGACAGGGGCCGCTACACCTTC.

The V gene is TRBV27, the J gene TRBJ1-4, with TRBD1 matching 11 bases. CDR3 size: 15 residues. Germline assignment: CDR1 MNHEY and CDR2 SMNVEV (reference sequence). J was trimmed by 8 bases and V by 6 bases; bases with no gene match: 8. CDR3 amino acids: CASSLGQGAGEKLFF. The DNA of the CDR3 is TGTGCCAGCAGCCTCGGACAGGGGGCAGGAGAAAAACTGTTTTTT.

The V gene is TRBV10-3, the J gene TRBJ2-5; 10 bases map to TRBD2. This CDR3 spans 16 amino acids. The germline V gene has CDR1 ENHRY and CDR2 SYGVKD. V lost 2 bases, J lost 3 bases, and 6 bases stayed unmatched. The CDR3 DNA sequence: TGTGCCATCAGTGAGGCCAGCGGGGGGGCTGAAGAGACCCAGTACTTC. Protein sequence: CAISEASGGAEETQYF.

This sequence joins TRBV10-3 and TRBJ1-1; TRBD1 matches at 7 bases. V shed 0 bases, J shed 5 bases, and the junction held 12 bases outside the gene matches. CDR1 ENHRY and CDR2 SYGVKD come from the germline V gene. The CDR3 has 17 amino acids. The CDR3 is CAISESVRGQGVTEAFF. CDR3 sequence (DNA): TGTGCCATCAGTGAGTCGGTTCGGGGGCAGGGGGTGACTGAAGCTTTCTTT.

This chain joins TRBV7-2 and TRBJ1-2; the D is unclear. Deletions cut 3 bases from V and 3 bases from J, with 8 bases between. Per the germline V gene, CDR1 is SGHTA and CDR2 is FQGNSA. This CDR3 region has 13 residues. The CDR3 spells CASSFAQHYGYTF. The CDR3 DNA is TGTGCCAGCAGCTTCGCACAGCACTATGGCTACACCTTC.

This chain uses TRBV27 with TRBJ2-2; D call uncertain. V was clipped by 2 bases and J by 1 base, with 11 bases between them. The CDR3 sequence is 16 residues long. Per the germline V gene, CDR1 is MNHEY and CDR2 is SMNVEV (reference sequence). CDR3 bases: TGTGCCAGCAGTTTAGTGGGCACCCTGAACACCGGGGAGCTGTTTTTT. As protein: CASSLVGTLNTGELFF.

The rearrangement links TRBV10-1 to TRBJ2-7; TRBD1 matches at 7 bases. This CDR3 region has 15 residues. Germline CDR1 is WNHNN and CDR2 is SYGVQD (reference sequence). V shed 0 bases, J shed 1 base, and the junction held 3 bases outside the gene matches. The CDR3 coding sequence is TGCGCCAGCAGTGAGTCCCTGACAGGGTCCTACGAGCAGTACTTC. Residues: CASSESLTGSYEQYF.